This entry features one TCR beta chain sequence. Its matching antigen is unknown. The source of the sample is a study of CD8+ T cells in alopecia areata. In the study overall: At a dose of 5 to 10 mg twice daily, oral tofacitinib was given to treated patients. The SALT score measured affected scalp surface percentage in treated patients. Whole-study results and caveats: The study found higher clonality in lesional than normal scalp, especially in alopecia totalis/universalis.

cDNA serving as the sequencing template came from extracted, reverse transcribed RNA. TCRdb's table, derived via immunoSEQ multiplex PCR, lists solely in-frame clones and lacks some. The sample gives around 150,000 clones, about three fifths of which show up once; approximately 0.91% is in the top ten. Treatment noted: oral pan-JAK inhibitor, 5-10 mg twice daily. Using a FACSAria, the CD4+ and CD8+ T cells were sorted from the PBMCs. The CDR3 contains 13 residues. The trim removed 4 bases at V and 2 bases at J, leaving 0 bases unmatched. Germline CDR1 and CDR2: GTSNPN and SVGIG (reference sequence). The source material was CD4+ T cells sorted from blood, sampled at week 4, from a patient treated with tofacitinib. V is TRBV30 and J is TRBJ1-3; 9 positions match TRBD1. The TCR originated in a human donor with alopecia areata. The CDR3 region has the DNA TGTGCCTGGAACAGGGGGCCTGGAAACACCATATATTTT. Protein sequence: CAWNRGPGNTIYF.